This T cell receptor (beta chain) came from a study of cytomegalovirus exposure and HLA in healthy donors. It was healthy bone marrow donors who served as donors. The CDR3 is made up of 15 amino acids. CDR1 is MDHEN and CDR2 is SYDVKM in the germline V gene. The V and J ends lost 6 bases and 2 bases respectively, with 17 bases between them. The PCR ran on 60 Vbeta and 13 Jbeta primers. The method was immunoSEQ multiplex PCR; TCRdb's version includes in-frame clones alone and lacks a portion of them. The sample consists of roughly 180,000 clones, approximately 81% of them appearing once. This sequence joins TRBV28 and TRBJ2-7; D perhaps matches TRBD1 (5 bases). This TCR derives from a man aged 25 to 45 in good health and CMV-seronegative. The sequenced sample consisted of PBMCs. The CDR3 loop reads CASRLRGRLTYEQYF. The CDR3, as DNA: TGTGCCAGCAGACTAAGGGGCAGGCTTACCTACGAGCAGTACTTC.